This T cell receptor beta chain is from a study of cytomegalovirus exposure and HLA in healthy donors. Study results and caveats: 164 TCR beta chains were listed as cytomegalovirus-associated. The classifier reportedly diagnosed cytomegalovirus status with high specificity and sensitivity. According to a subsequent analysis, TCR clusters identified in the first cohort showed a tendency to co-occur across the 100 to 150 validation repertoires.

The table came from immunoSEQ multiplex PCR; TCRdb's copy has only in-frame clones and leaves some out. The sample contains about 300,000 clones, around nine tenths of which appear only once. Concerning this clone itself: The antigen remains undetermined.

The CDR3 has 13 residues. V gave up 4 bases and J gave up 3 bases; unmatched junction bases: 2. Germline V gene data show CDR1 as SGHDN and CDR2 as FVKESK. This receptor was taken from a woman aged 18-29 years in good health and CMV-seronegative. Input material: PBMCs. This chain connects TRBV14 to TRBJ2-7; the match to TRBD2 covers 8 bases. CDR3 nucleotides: TGTGCCAGCAGCCGGGGACTAGTCTACGAGCAGTACTTC. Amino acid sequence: CASSRGLVYEQYF.